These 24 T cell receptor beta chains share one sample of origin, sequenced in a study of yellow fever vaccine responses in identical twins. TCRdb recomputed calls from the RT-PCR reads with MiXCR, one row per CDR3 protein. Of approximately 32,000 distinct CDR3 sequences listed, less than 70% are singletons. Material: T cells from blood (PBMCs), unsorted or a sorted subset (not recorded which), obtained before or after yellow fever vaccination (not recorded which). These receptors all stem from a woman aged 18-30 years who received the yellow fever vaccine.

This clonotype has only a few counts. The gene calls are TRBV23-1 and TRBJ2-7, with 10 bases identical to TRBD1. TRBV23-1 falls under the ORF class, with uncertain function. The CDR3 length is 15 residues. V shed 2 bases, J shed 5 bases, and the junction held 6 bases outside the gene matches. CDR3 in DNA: TGCGCCAGCAGTCAAGACCGGGACAGGGGTAACGAGCAGTACTTC. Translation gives CASSQDRDRGNEQYF.

The CDR3 DNA follows: TGTGCCAGCAGTTTAGTGCGGACAGGTAACACTGAAGCTTTCTTT. It is translated as CASSLVRTGNTEAFF. This sequence joins TRBV28 and TRBJ1-1, with TRBD1 matching 7 bases. Looked up from germline, CDR1 is MDHEN and CDR2 is SYDVKM. Trimming took 2 bases from V and 2 from J; bases not matched to a gene: 5. The CDR3 contains 15 residues.

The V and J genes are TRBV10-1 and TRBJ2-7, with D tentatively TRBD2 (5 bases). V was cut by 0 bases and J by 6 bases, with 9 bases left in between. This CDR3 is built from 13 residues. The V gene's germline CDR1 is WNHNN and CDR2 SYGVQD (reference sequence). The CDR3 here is CASSESGSVEQYF. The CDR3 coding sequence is TGCGCCAGCAGTGAGTCAGGGAGCGTCGAGCAGTACTTC.

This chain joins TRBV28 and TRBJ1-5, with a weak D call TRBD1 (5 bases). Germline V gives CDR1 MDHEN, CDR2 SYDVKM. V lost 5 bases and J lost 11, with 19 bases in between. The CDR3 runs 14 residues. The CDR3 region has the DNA TGTGCCAGCAGTCTCCTAATGGGGGAAGTGGCCCAGCATTTT. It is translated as CASSLLMGEVAQHF.

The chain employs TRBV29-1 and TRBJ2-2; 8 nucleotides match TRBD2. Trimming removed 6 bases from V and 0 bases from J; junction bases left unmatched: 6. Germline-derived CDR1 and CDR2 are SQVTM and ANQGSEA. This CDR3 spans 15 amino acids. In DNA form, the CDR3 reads TGCAGCGTCAGCGGGGGACCGGCGAACACCGGGGAGCTGTTTTTT. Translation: CSVSGGPANTGELFF.

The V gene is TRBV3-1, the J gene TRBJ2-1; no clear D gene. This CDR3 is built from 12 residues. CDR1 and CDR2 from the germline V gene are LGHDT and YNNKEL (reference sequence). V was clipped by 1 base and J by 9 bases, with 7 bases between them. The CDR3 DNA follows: TGTGCCAGCAGCCAAGTTCGCGGTGAGCAGTTCTTC. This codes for CASSQVRGEQFF.

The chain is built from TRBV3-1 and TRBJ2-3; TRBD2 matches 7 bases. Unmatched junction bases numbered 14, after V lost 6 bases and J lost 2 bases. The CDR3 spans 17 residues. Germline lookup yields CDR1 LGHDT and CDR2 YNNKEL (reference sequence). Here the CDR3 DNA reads TGTGCCAGCAGTCCCGGGGTTGGCGGGGGTTTCACAGATACGCAGTATTTT. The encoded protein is CASSPGVGGGFTDTQYF.

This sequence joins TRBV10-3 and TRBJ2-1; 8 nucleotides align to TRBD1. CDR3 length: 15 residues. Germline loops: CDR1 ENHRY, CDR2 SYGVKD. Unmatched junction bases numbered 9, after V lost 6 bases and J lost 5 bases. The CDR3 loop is CAIRLTGEDHNEQFF. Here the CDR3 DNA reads TGTGCCATCAGGCTGACAGGGGAAGACCACAATGAGCAGTTCTTC.

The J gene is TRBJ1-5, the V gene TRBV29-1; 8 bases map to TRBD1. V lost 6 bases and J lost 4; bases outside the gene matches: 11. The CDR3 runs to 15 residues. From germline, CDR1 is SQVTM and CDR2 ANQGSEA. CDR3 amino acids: CSVAQSDRVNQPQHF. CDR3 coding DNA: TGCAGCGTCGCACAATCGGACAGGGTGAATCAGCCCCAGCATTTT.

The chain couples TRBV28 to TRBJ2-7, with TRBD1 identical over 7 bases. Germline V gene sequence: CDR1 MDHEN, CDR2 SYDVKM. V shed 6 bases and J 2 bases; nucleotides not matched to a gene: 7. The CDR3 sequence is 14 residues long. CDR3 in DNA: TGTGCCAGCAGCCCGGACAGGATCACCTACGAGCAGTACTTC. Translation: CASSPDRITYEQYF.

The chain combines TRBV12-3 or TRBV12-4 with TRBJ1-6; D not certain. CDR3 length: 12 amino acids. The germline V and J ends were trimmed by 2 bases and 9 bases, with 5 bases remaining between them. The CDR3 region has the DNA TGTGCCAGCAGTTTATTCTCTTCACCCCTCCACTTT. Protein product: CASSLFSSPLHF.

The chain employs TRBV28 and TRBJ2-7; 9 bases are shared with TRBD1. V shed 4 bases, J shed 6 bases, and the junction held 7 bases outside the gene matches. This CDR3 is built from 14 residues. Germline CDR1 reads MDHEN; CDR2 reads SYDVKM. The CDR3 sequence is CASSSSGTGPEQYF. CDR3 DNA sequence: TGTGCCAGCAGTTCATCCGGGACAGGGCCCGAGCAGTACTTC.

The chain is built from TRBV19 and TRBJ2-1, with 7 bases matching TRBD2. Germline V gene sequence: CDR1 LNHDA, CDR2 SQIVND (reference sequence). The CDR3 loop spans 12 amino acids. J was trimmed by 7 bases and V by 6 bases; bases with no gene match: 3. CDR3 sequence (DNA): TGTGCCAGTAGCGTACTAGCGAATGAGCAGTTCTTC. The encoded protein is CASSVLANEQFF.

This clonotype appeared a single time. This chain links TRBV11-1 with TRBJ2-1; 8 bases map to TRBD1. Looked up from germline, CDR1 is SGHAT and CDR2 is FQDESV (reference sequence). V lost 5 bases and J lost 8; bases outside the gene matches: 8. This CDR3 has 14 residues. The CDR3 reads CASSPGGSVDEQFF. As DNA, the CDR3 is TGTGCCAGCAGCCCAGGGGGCTCGGTTGATGAGCAGTTCTTC.

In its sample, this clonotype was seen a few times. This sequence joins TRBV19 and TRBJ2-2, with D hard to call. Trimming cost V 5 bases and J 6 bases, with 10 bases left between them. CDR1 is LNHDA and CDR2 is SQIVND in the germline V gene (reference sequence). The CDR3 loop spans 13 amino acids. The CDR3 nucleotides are TGTGCCAGTAGTCGGAGCCAGGCCGGGGAGCTGTTTTTT. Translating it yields CASSRSQAGELFF.

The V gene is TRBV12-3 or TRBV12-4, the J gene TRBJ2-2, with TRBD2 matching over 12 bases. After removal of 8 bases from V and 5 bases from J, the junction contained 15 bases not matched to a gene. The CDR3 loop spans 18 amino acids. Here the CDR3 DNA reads TGTGCCAGCGGAAAGACTAGCGGGAGAAGAGGAAAAACCGGGGAGCTGTTTTTT. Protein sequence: CASGKTSGRRGKTGELFF.

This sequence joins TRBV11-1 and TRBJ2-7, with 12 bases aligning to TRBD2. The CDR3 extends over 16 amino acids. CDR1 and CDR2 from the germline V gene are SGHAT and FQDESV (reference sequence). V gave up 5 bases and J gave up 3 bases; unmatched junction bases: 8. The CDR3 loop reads CASSLGLAGPNYEQYF. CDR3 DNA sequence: TGTGCCAGCAGCCTAGGACTAGCGGGACCAAACTACGAGCAGTACTTC.

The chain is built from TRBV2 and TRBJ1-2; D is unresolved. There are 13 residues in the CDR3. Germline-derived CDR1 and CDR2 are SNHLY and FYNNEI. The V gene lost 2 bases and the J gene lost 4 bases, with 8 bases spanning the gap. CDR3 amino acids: CASSENRLYGYTF. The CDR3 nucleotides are TGTGCCAGCAGTGAAAACCGGCTCTATGGCTACACCTTC.

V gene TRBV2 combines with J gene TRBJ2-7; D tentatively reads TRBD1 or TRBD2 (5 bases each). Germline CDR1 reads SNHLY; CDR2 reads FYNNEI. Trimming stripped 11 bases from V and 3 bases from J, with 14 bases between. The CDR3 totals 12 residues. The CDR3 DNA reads TGTGCCTCCCCGGGACGGAGCTACGAGCAGTACGTC. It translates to CASPGRSYEQYV.

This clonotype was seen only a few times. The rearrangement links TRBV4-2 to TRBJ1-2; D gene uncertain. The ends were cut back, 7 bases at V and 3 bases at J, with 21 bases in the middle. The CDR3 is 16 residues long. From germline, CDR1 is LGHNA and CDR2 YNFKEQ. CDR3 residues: CASTMSVHTDYYGYTF. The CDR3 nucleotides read TGTGCCAGCACTATGTCGGTACACACCGACTACTATGGCTACACCTTC.

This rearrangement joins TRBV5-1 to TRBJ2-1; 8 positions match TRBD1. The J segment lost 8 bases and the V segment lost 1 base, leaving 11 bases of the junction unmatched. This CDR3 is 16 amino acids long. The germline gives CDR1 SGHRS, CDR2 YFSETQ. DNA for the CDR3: TGCGCCAGCAGCTTGCCCCAAGGGACAGGTATCGATGAGCAGTTCTTC. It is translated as CASSLPQGTGIDEQFF.

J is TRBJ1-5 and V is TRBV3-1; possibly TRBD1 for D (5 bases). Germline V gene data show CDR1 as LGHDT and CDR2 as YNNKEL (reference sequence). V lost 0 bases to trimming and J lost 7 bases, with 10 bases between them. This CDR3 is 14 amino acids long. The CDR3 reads CASSQDTGRQPQHF. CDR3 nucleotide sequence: TGTGCCAGCAGCCAAGATACAGGAAGGCAGCCCCAGCATTTT. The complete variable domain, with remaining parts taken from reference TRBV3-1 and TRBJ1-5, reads DTAVSQTPKYLVTQMGNDKSIKCEQNLGHDTMYWYKQDSKKFLKIMFSYNNKELIINETVPNRFSPKSPDKAHLNLHINSLELGDSAVYFCASSQDTGRQPQHFGDGTRLSIL.

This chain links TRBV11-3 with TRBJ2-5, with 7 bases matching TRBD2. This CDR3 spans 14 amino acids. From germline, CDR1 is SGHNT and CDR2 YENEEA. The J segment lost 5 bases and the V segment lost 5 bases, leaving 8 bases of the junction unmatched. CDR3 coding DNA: TGTGCCAGCAGCAAGACTAGCTACTGGGAGACCCAGTACTTC. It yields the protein CASSKTSYWETQYF.

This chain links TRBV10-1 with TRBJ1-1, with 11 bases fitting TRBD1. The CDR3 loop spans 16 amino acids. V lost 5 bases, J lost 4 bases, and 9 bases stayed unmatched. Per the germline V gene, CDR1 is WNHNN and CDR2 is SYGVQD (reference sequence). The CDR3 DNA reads TGCGCCAGCAGTAAAGGGACAGGGGGTTTGGCCACTGAAGCTTTCTTT. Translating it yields CASSKGTGGLATEAFF.